These 32 T cell receptor beta chains were sequenced from one sample in a study of T cell responses to AZD1222 COVID-19 vaccine. The protocol was immunoSEQ multiplex PCR, while the TCRdb copy is restricted to in-frame clones and leaves out a portion. The sample lists just under 35,000 clones, approximately 86% occurring once. The sequencing used peripheral blood, collected on day 0 of AZD1222 vaccination. These receptors were taken from an adult in good health.

This sequence joins TRBV7-2 and TRBJ2-2; 9 nucleotides align to TRBD2. The length of the CDR3 is 17 residues. V dropped 1 base and J dropped 6; count of bases not matched to a gene: 9. Germline-derived CDR1 and CDR2 are SGHTA and FQGNSA. The CDR3 bases are TGTGCCAGCAGCTTAGTTGCGGGGGGGCTCTTAGCCGGGGAGCTGTTTTTT. Translation gives CASSLVAGGLLAGELFF.

The gene calls are TRBV30 and TRBJ2-7, with no clear D. Germline-derived CDR1 and CDR2 are GTSNPN and SVGIG (reference sequence). Trimming pared 2 bases from V and 0 bases from J, leaving 2 bases between. This CDR3 region has 11 residues. This CDR3 reads CAWSLSYEQYF. CDR3 nucleotides: TGTGCCTGGAGTCTCTCCTACGAGCAGTACTTC. The variable domain in full, with the rest retrieved from reference TRBV30 and TRBJ2-7, is SQTIHQWPATLVQPVGSPLSLECTVEGTSNPNLYWYRQAAGRGLQLLFYSVGIGQISSEVPQNLSASRPQDRQFILSSKKLLLSDSGFYLCAWSLSYEQYFGPGTRLTVT.

The CDR3 DNA follows: TGTGCCAGCAGGTTAGGACCGGGGATCGAAAAACTGTTTTTT. This sequence encodes CASRLGPGIEKLFF. J is TRBJ1-4 and V is TRBV28, with unresolved D. The CDR3 has 14 amino acids. The ends were cut back, 6 bases at V and 8 bases at J, with 16 bases in the middle. From germline, CDR1 is MDHEN and CDR2 SYDVKM.

The chain employs TRBV5-1 and TRBJ1-1; 7 nucleotides line up with TRBD1. CDR1 SGHRS and CDR2 YFSETQ come from the germline V gene. CDR3 length: 14 amino acids. V lost 2 bases and J lost 11; bases outside the gene matches: 12. As DNA, the CDR3 is TGCGCCAGCAGCTTCTATCCCGACGGGACAGACGCTTTCTTT. Protein sequence: CASSFYPDGTDAFF.

The rearrangement uses TRBV27 and TRBJ1-4; 7 bases are a match to TRBD1. J was trimmed by 2 bases and V by 6 bases; bases with no gene match: 3. This CDR3 comprises 14 residues. Germline V gives CDR1 MNHEY, CDR2 SMNVEV (reference sequence). CDR3 protein: CASSGQATNEKLFF. The CDR3 DNA reads as TGTGCCAGCAGCGGACAGGCGACTAATGAAAAACTGTTTTTT.

This CDR3 is CATSRRQLTPNTEAFF. The CDR3 DNA sequence: TGTGCCACCAGCAGGAGACAGTTGACCCCAAACACTGAAGCTTTCTTT. V usage is TRBV15 and J usage is TRBJ1-1; weak D call: TRBD1 (5 bases). The CDR3 is 16 amino acids. Germline V gene sequence: CDR1 LNHNV, CDR2 YYDKDF (reference sequence). The V end lost 3 bases, the J end lost 2 bases, and 16 bases lay between the germline ends.

The V call is TRBV19, the J call TRBJ2-1, with a possible D match to TRBD2 (6 bases). Trimming pared 10 bases from V and 5 bases from J, leaving 24 bases between. The CDR3 extends over 16 amino acids. CDR1 is LNHDA, CDR2 SQIVND, per germline (reference sequence). The CDR3 spells CANLRPGTSRDNEQFF. The CDR3 DNA is TGTGCCAACCTTCGCCCCGGGACTTCCCGAGACAATGAGCAGTTCTTC.

CDR3 sequence: CASRRQLNQPQHF. CDR3 bases: TGTGCCAGCAGGAGACAGCTTAATCAGCCCCAGCATTTT. This chain links TRBV7-8 with TRBJ1-5; possibly TRBD1 for D (5 bases). With 6 bases removed from V and 4 bases from J, the gap between germline ends came to 10 bases. This CDR3 has 13 amino acids. Germline V gene lookup returns CDR1 SGHVS and CDR2 FQNEAQ.

V is TRBV19 and J is TRBJ2-2; 7 nucleotides agree with TRBD1. Trimming removed 4 bases from V and 3 bases from J; junction bases left unmatched: 8. The CDR3 is 16 amino acids. CDR1 is LNHDA and CDR2 is SQIVND in the germline V gene (reference sequence). The DNA for the CDR3 is TGTGCCAGTAGTACAGAACAGGGGAAATACACCGGGGAGCTGTTTTTT. The encoded protein is CASSTEQGKYTGELFF.

The chain is built from TRBV6-5 and TRBJ1-3, with D possibly matching TRBD1 (5 bases). Germline loops: CDR1 MNHEY, CDR2 SVGAGI. CDR3 length: 13 residues. Trimming left V 7 bases short and J 4 bases short, with 11 bases between. As DNA, the CDR3 is TGTGCCAGCACGTGGGGGGACGGAAACACCATATATTTT. Protein: CASTWGDGNTIYF.

The chain joins TRBV30 to TRBJ1-2, with a weak D call TRBD1 (6 bases). This CDR3 is built from 12 residues. From germline, CDR1 is GTSNPN and CDR2 SVGIG (reference sequence). Trimming left V 3 bases short and J 4 bases short, with 9 bases between. As DNA, the CDR3 is TGTGCCTGGAGCCGGGGGCTCTATGGCTACACCTTC. As protein: CAWSRGLYGYTF.

The chain employs TRBV18 and TRBJ2-1; 9 nucleotides line up with TRBD1. CDR3 size: 15 residues. Unmatched junction bases numbered 8, after V lost 5 bases and J lost 6 bases. The germline V gene has CDR1 KGHSH and CDR2 LQKENI. This CDR3 is CASSAGTGWGNEQFF. DNA of the CDR3: TGTGCCAGCTCAGCCGGGACAGGGTGGGGCAATGAGCAGTTCTTC.

J is TRBJ2-7 and V is TRBV9; D may correspond to TRBD1 or TRBD2 (5 bases each). Trimming shortened V by 0 bases and J by 7 bases, and 20 bases separated the two germline ends. This CDR3 region has 16 residues. In germline, CDR1 is SGDLS, CDR2 YYNGEE. The CDR3 protein is CASSVGAGTRVGEQYF. CDR3 DNA: TGTGCCAGCAGCGTAGGGGCCGGGACCCGGGTCGGAGAGCAGTACTTC.

V is TRBV7-4 and J is TRBJ1-2, with a tentative D call TRBD1 (5 bases). Germline CDR1 is SGHVT and CDR2 is SQSDAQ. CDR3 length equals 19 residues. Trimming stripped 2 bases from V and 0 bases from J, with 22 bases between. CDR3 sequence (DNA): TGTGCCAGCAGCTTACCGACAGAATATCAATACCGAGCTAACTATGGCTACACCTTC. Amino acids: CASSLPTEYQYRANYGYTF.

The rearrangement links TRBV19 to TRBJ2-1; 7 bases are shared with TRBD1. V gave up 6 bases and J gave up 2 bases; unmatched junction bases: 10. This CDR3 comprises 16 residues. The germline CDR1 and CDR2 sequences are LNHDA and SQIVND (reference sequence). The CDR3 nucleotides read TGTGCCAGTAGACCGACACCAGGGGGTCCCTACAATGAGCAGTTCTTC. Translating gives CASRPTPGGPYNEQFF.

This clone was counted once. The chain uses TRBV5-6 and TRBJ2-7; D gene unclear. CDR3 size: 12 residues. Trimming took 1 base from V and 3 from J, leaving 5 bases between them. The germline V gene encodes CDR1 SGHDT and CDR2 YYEEEE. CDR3 coding DNA: TGTGCCAGCAGCTTGTTCAGCTACGAGCAGTACTTC. Translating gives CASSLFSYEQYF.

The gene calls are TRBV10-3 and TRBJ1-2; 10 bases agree with TRBD1. This CDR3 region has 15 residues. J lost 3 bases, V lost 6 bases, and 7 bases had no gene match. Per germline, CDR1 ENHRY and CDR2 SYGVKD. Here the CDR3 reads CAIREDRGRDYGYTF. CDR3 nucleotides: TGTGCCATCAGGGAAGACAGGGGGCGAGACTATGGCTACACCTTC.

V is TRBV5-1 and J is TRBJ2-3; a possible D gene is TRBD2 (6 bases). Per germline, CDR1 SGHRS and CDR2 YFSETQ. This CDR3 has 14 residues. V was cut by 4 bases and J by 2 bases, with 11 bases left in between. This chain's CDR3 is CASSNGTATDTQYF. CDR3 DNA: TGCGCCAGCAGCAACGGGACTGCCACAGATACGCAGTATTTT. Drawing the rest from reference TRBV5-1 and TRBJ2-3, the complete variable domain is KAGVTQTPRYLIKTRGQQVTLSCSPISGHRSVSWYQQTPGQGLQFLFEYFSETQRNKGNFPGRFSGRQFSNSRSEMNVSTLELGDSALYLCASSNGTATDTQYFGPGTRLTVL.

The chain links TRBV5-1 to TRBJ1-3, with D possibly TRBD1 on 5 matching bases. The germline V gene encodes CDR1 SGHRS and CDR2 YFSETQ. V lost 0 bases to trimming and J lost 4 bases, with 11 bases between them. The CDR3 has 15 residues. CDR3 protein: CASSLGGEAGNTIYF. CDR3 nucleotides: TGCGCCAGCAGCTTGGGAGGGGAAGCCGGAAACACCATATATTTT.

V gene TRBV4-1 combines with J gene TRBJ1-4; a weak D match, TRBD1 (5 bases). The CDR3 covers 14 residues. CDR1 is MGHRA and CDR2 is YSYEKL in the germline V gene. V lost 4 bases and J lost 5, with 11 bases in between. The CDR3 region has the DNA TGCGCCAGCAGCCCCCGACAGTTAAATGAAAAACTGTTTTTT. It translates to CASSPRQLNEKLFF.

The rearrangement uses TRBV7-6 and TRBJ2-2, with 8 bases lining up with TRBD1. Looked up from germline, CDR1 is SGHVS and CDR2 is FNYEAQ. The V and J ends lost 1 base and 5 bases, in that order; junction bases with no gene match: 6. The CDR3 covers 16 residues. The CDR3 DNA is TGTGCCAGCAGCTTAGAACAGGGGGGAAAAACCGGGGAGCTGTTTTTT. The encoded protein is CASSLEQGGKTGELFF.

The chain uses TRBV30 and TRBJ1-1; no clear D. CDR1 is GTSNPN and CDR2 is SVGIG in the germline V gene (reference sequence). V was shortened by 3 bases and J by 1 base, with 9 bases between the two germline ends. There are 13 residues in the CDR3. For the CDR3, the DNA is TGTGCCTGGAGATCGGAGCGGAACACTGAAGCTTTCTTT. It translates to CAWRSERNTEAFF.

The CDR3 bases are TGTGCCAGCTCACCACCGGGACTAGCGGGAGGAAAAGAGACCCAGTACTTC. It yields the protein CASSPPGLAGGKETQYF. The genes are TRBV18 and TRBJ2-5, with 15 bases that match TRBD2. CDR3 length: 17 amino acids. The germline gives CDR1 KGHSH, CDR2 LQKENI. After removal of 0 bases from V and 3 bases from J, the junction contained 2 bases not matched to a gene. The full variable domain, completed using reference TRBV18 and TRBJ2-5, is NAGVMQNPRHLVRRRGQEARLRCSPMKGHSHVYWYRQLPEEGLKFMVYLQKENIIDESGMPKERFSAEFPKEGPSILRIQQVVRGDSAAYFCASSPPGLAGGKETQYFGPGTRLLVL.

The V call is TRBV6-2 or TRBV6-3, the J call TRBJ1-6; D is uncertain. There are 13 residues in the CDR3. Germline assignment: CDR1 MNHEY and CDR2 SVGEGT. Trimming stripped 6 bases from V and 7 bases from J, with 10 bases between. The CDR3 loop reads CASSPDGNSPLHF. The CDR3 DNA reads as TGTGCCAGCAGCCCCGATGGGAATTCACCCCTCCACTTT.

This clone was seen a single time. The gene calls are TRBV27 and TRBJ2-1; D unresolved. The V end was cut by 2 bases, the J end by 4 bases, with 21 bases between. The CDR3 sequence is 18 residues long. Germline CDR1 and CDR2: MNHEY and SMNVEV (reference sequence). CDR3 sequence reads: CASSLSPPGDSGYNEQFF. The CDR3 nucleotides read TGTGCCAGCAGTTTAAGCCCCCCCGGAGACTCGGGTTACAATGAGCAGTTCTTC.

The CDR3 bases are TGTGCCAGCAGTCGTATAAACAGCCTTAGGGGAAACACCATATATTTT. This gives the protein CASSRINSLRGNTIYF. This rearrangement joins TRBV7-9 to TRBJ1-3; unclear D gene. CDR1 SEHNR and CDR2 FQNEAQ come from the germline V gene (reference sequence). This CDR3 is 16 amino acids long. Trimming cost V 6 bases and J 4 bases, with 19 bases left between them.

The rearrangement links TRBV6-5 to TRBJ1-1; tentative D call: TRBD1 (5 bases). The CDR3 has 14 amino acids. V was pared by 8 bases and J by 0 bases, with 13 bases between. CDR1 is MNHEY, CDR2 SVGAGI, per germline. The CDR3 DNA is TGTGCCAGCTCCCAGACGGACATGAACACTGAAGCTTTCTTT. It codes for CASSQTDMNTEAFF.

The chain combines TRBV7-3 with TRBJ1-3; possibly TRBD1 for D (5 bases). From germline, CDR1 is SGHTA and CDR2 FQGTGA. V was pared by 5 bases and J by 2 bases, with 7 bases between. The CDR3 is 13 amino acids. CDR3 in DNA: TGTGCCAGCAGCCCGGGACCTGGAAACACCATATATTTT. It specifies CASSPGPGNTIYF.

This chain uses TRBV12-3 or TRBV12-4 with TRBJ1-2, with D possibly matching TRBD1 (5 bases). CDR3 length: 13 residues. The V and J ends lost 2 bases and 8 bases respectively, with 12 bases between them. The CDR3 DNA reads as TGTGCCAGCAGTTTACGGGGGATGGGAGGCTACACCTTC. Translating it yields CASSLRGMGGYTF.

The rearrangement uses TRBV5-6 and TRBJ1-4, with D perhaps TRBD1 (5 bases). This CDR3 spans 16 amino acids. The V end lost 3 bases, the J end lost 5 bases, and 17 bases lay between the germline ends. Germline V gene sequence: CDR1 SGHDT, CDR2 YYEEEE. The CDR3 sequence is CASSSTRGSLNEKLFF. The DNA of the CDR3 is TGTGCCAGCAGCTCAACACGGGGCAGTCTAAATGAAAAACTGTTTTTT.

The rearrangement joins TRBV7-6 to TRBJ2-1, with 9 positions matching TRBD1. Germline V gene sequence: CDR1 SGHVS, CDR2 FNYEAQ. CDR3 length: 15 residues. J was trimmed by 4 bases and V by 1 base; bases with no gene match: 2. This CDR3 reads CASSLGDRDYNEQFF. The CDR3 nucleotides are TGTGCCAGCAGCTTAGGGGACAGGGATTACAATGAGCAGTTCTTC.

The chain is built from TRBV27 and TRBJ2-1; 9 nucleotides agree with TRBD2. With V trimmed by 2 bases and J by 7 bases, 6 bases remained unmatched. The germline gives CDR1 MNHEY, CDR2 SMNVEV (reference sequence). The CDR3 covers 15 residues. This chain's CDR3 is CASSLALAGINEQFF. DNA for the CDR3: TGTGCCAGCAGTTTAGCCCTAGCGGGGATAAATGAGCAGTTCTTC.